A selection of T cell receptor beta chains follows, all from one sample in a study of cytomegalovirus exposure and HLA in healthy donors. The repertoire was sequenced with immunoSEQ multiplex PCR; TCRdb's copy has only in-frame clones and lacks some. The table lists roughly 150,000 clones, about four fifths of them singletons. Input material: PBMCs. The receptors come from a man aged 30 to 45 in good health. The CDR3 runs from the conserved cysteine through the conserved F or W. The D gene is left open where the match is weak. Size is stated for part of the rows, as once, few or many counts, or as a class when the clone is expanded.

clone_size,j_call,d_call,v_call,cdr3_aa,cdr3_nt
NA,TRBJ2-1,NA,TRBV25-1,CASSAQGDEQFF,TGTGCCAGCAGTGCACAGGGCGATGAGCAGTTCTTC
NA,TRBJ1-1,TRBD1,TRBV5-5,CASSLGKGALNTEAFF,TGTGCCAGCAGCCTAGGGAAGGGGGCCCTCAACACTGAAGCTTTCTTT
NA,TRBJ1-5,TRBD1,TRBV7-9,CASSLGQGVGQPQHF,TGTGCCAGCAGCCTGGGACAGGGGGTAGGTCAGCCCCAGCATTTT
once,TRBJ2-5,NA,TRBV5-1,CASSLGPPGGHRQETQYF,TGCGCCAGCAGCTTGGGCCCCCCGGGGGGACATCGGCAAGAGACCCAGTACTTC
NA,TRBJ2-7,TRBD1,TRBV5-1,CASSLQGAFNEEQYF,TGCGCCAGCAGCTTACAGGGGGCTTTTAACGAAGAGCAGTACTTC
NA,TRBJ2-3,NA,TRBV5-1,CASSIAGRGPDTQYF,TGCGCCAGCAGCATTGCGGGAAGGGGGCCAGATACGCAGTATTTT
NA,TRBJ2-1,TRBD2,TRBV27,CASSLAGEVYNEQFF,TGTGCCAGCAGTTTAGCGGGAGAGGTCTACAATGAGCAGTTCTTC
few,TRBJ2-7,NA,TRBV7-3,CASSSREVYNEQYF,TGTGCCAGCAGCTCCCGGGAAGTTTACAACGAGCAGTACTTC
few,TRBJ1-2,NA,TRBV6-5,CASVDRVYGYTF,TGTGCCAGCGTAGACAGAGTCTATGGCTACACCTTC
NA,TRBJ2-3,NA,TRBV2,CASSLRDLTDTQYF,TGTGCCAGCAGTCTCAGGGACTTAACAGATACGCAGTATTTT
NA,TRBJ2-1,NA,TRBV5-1,CASAEPQVYNEQFF,TGCGCCAGCGCCGAACCCCAGGTGTACAATGAGCAGTTCTTC
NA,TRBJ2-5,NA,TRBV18,CASSPRDLETQYF,TGTGCCAGCTCACCCCGGGACTTGGAGACCCAGTACTTC
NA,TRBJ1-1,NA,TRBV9,CASSVYGNTEAFF,TGTGCCAGCAGCGTCTACGGGAACACTGAAGCTTTCTTT
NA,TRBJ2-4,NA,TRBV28,CASSSGLGLAKNIQYF,TGTGCCAGCAGTTCGGGACTTGGCTTAGCCAAAAACATTCAGTACTTC
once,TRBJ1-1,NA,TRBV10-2,CASSHPGTEAFF,TGCGCCAGCAGCCACCCAGGGACTGAAGCTTTCTTT
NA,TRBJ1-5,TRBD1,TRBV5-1,CASRTGDNQPQHF,TGCGCCAGCAGGACAGGGGATAATCAGCCCCAGCATTTT
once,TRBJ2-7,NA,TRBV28,CASSQPRSSYEQYF,TGTGCCAGCAGTCAACCGCGGAGCTCCTACGAGCAGTACTTC
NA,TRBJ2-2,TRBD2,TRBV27,CASRTGLYTGELFF,TGTGCCAGCCGTACGGGACTATACACCGGGGAGCTGTTTTTT
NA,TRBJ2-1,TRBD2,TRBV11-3,CASSLVGTSGRNEQFF,TGTGCCAGCAGCTTAGTCGGGACTAGCGGGAGAAATGAGCAGTTCTTC
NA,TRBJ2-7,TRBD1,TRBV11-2,CASSLETGGNYEQYF,TGTGCCAGCAGCTTAGAAACAGGGGGAAACTACGAGCAGTACTTC
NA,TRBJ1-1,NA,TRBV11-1,CASSLVVNTEAFF,TGTGCCAGCAGCTTAGTAGTGAACACTGAAGCTTTCTTT
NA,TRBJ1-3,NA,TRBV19,CASSIKATGSSGNTIYF,TGTGCCAGTAGTATTAAGGCGACAGGAAGCTCTGGAAACACCATATATTTT
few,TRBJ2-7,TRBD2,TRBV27,CATQRGGSSYEQYF,TGTGCCACCCAACGGGGGGGTAGCTCCTACGAGCAGTACTTC
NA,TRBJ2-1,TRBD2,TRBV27,CASSLGGTSGFWGNEQFF,TGTGCCAGCAGTTTGGGGGGGACTAGCGGGTTTTGGGGGAATGAGCAGTTCTTC
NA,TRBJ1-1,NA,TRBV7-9,CASSPTGQPEAFF,TGTGCCAGCAGCCCCACAGGGCAACCTGAAGCTTTCTTT
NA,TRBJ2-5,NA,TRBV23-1,CASSHHRRGQETQYF,TGCGCCAGCAGTCACCATCGACGAGGGCAAGAGACCCAGTACTTC
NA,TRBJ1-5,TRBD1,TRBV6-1,CASSTGQGMGPQHF,TGTGCCAGCAGTACGGGACAGGGAATGGGGCCCCAGCATTTT
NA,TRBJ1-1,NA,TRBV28,CASSITQGSEAFF,TGTGCCAGCAGTATAACACAGGGATCTGAAGCTTTCTTT
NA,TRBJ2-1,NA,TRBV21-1,CASSSGLAGINEQFF,TGTGCCAGCAGTTCGGGACTAGCGGGGATAAATGAGCAGTTCTTC
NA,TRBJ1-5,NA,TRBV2,CASSETGYSNQPQHF,TGTGCCAGCAGTGAGACAGGATATAGCAATCAGCCCCAGCATTTT
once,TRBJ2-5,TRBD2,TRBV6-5,CASSYSNPQGGGTQYF,TGTGCCAGCAGTTACTCGAACCCTCAGGGCGGGGGGACCCAGTACTTC
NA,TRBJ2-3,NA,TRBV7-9,CASSPGGGLTDTQYF,TGTGCCAGCAGCCCAGGCGGAGGGCTCACAGATACGCAGTATTTT
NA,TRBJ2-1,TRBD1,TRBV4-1,CASSQLGTGVNEQFF,TGCGCCAGCAGCCAGCTAGGGACAGGGGTGAATGAGCAGTTCTTC
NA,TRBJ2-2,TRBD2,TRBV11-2,CASSSGLGEAGELFF,TGTGCCAGCAGCTCGGGACTAGGGGAAGCCGGGGAGCTGTTTTTT
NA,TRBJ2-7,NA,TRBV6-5,CASSDSGRSYEQYF,TGTGCCAGCAGCGACTCGGGGAGGTCCTACGAGCAGTACTTC
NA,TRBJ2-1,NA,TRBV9,CASSLSGQNYNEQFF,TGTGCCAGCAGCCTCTCGGGACAAAACTACAATGAGCAGTTCTTC
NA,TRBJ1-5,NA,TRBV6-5,CASSRLLNQPQHF,TGTGCCAGCAGCCGACTGTTAAATCAGCCCCAGCATTTT
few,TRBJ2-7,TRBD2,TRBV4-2,CASSLGGLSFYEQYF,TGTGCCAGCAGCTTGGGGGGACTAAGCTTCTACGAGCAGTACTTC
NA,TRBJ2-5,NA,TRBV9,CASSPRGETQYF,TGTGCCAGCAGCCCCAGAGGAGAGACCCAGTACTTC
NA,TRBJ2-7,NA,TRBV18,CASSSGGHSYEQYF,TGTGCCAGCTCATCTGGGGGACACTCCTACGAGCAGTACTTC
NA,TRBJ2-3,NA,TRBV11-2,CASSGGDSGPGNTQYF,TGTGCCAGCTCGGGGGGCGACTCAGGGCCGGGAAATACGCAGTATTTT
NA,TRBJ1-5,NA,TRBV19,CASSPGGFNQPQHF,TGTGCCAGTAGTCCGGGGGGGTTCAATCAGCCCCAGCATTTT
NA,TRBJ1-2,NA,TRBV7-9,CASSPTRGDGYTF,TGTGCCAGCAGCCCAACTCGGGGTGATGGCTACACCTTC
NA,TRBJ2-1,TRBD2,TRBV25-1,CASSDLTSGRAQEQFF,TGTGCCAGCAGTGACCTGACTAGCGGGAGAGCTCAGGAGCAGTTCTTC
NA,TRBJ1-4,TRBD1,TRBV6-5,CASSYSLGTAMRLFF,TGTGCCAGCAGTTACTCGTTGGGGACAGCTATGCGACTGTTTTTT